This T cell receptor beta chain was captured by sequencing in a study of blood T cells in healthy people across ages. CDR3 size: 16 residues. V was clipped by 6 bases and J by 0 bases, with 16 bases between them. Germline lookup yields CDR1 LGHDT and CDR2 YNNKEL (reference sequence). Sample-barcoded 5' priming and a J-beta primer mix drove a second PCR of 7 to 11 cycles. TCRdb called the 5' RACE reads again in MiXCR, with one record for every CDR3 protein. The table has approximately 1.5 million distinct CDR3 sequences, roughly 32% seen once. Specimen: blood. The chain recombines TRBV3-1 with TRBJ2-3; possibly TRBD1 for D (6 bases). The TCR sequence derives from a woman under 40 in good health. In DNA, the CDR3 is TGTGCCAGCAGGCCCCTAGGGCAGGGGAGCACAGATACGCAGTATTTT. Translated, it gives CASRPLGQGSTDTQYF.